This entry describes one T cell receptor beta chain. As yet, its antigen is unknown. The data were taken from a study of response to subunit inactivated influenza vaccine. Overall study findings and caveats: The authors offered the suggestion that each seasonal influenza vaccination recruits few new T cells.

TCRdb called the RT-PCR reads again in MiXCR, with one record for every CDR3 protein. The data contain over 300,000 distinct CDR3 sequences, 21% of them singletons. The CDR3 covers 16 residues. In germline, CDR1 is MNHEY, CDR2 SVGAGI. The V segment lost 4 bases and the J segment 4 bases; nucleotides outside the gene matches: 8. Sequenced material: PBMCs from blood, taken roughly 20 months after vaccination. The sequence derives from a man aged 50 to 69 who received an inactivated influenza vaccine. The chain couples TRBV6-5 to TRBJ2-5; the match to TRBD1 covers 11 bases. The CDR3 region has the DNA TGTGCCAGCAGTTTACATCCGGGACAGGGGGGAGAGACCCAGTACTTC. This sequence encodes CASSLHPGQGGETQYF.